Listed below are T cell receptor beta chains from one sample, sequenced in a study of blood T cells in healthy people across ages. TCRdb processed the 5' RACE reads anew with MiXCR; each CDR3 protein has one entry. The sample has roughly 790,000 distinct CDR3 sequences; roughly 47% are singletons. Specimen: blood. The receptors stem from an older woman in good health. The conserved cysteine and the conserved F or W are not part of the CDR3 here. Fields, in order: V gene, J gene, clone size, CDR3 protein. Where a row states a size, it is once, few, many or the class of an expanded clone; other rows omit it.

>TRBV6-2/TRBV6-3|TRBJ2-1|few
ASSRIVSKHNEQF
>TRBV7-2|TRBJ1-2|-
ATNRGDNYGYT
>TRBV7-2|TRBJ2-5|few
ASSLGSAEVQY
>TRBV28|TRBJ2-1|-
ASKYETVSANEQF
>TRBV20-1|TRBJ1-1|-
SARETGRNTEAF
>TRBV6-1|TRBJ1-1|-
ASSASTGVPEAF
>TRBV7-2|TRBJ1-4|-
ASSVGGWGEKLF
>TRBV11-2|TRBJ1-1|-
ASSLEPGGNTEAF
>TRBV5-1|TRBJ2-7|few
ASKDSGHNEQY
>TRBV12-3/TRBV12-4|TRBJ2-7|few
ASTLHTNSYEQY
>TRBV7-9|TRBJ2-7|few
ASSLAGRGMTSRNQYEQY
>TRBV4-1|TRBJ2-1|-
ASSQAGSRANEQF
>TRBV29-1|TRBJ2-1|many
SVEVPPSGGNNEQF
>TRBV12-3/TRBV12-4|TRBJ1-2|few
ASSSPPWGGNYGYT
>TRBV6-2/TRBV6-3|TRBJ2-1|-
ASRAQGNEQF
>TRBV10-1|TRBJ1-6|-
ASSGTGNNSPLH
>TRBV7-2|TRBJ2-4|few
ASSLTPATRIQNIQY
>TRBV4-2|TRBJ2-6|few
ASSQVPPSGANVLT
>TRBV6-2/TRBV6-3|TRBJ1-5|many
ASSSTISRDSNQPQH
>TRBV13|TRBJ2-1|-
ASSFQVGGPTSEQF
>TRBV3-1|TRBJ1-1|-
ASSPYGQVNTEAF